The 9 T cell receptor beta chains presented below share a single source sample, sequenced in a study of T cell responses to AZD1222 COVID-19 vaccine. Sequencing used immunoSEQ multiplex PCR; TCRdb keeps in-frame clones, though not all of them. The table has some 140,000 clones, about 90% seen once. The sequencing here drew on peripheral blood, taken on day 0 of AZD1222 vaccination. The receptors come from an adult in good health.

The V and J genes are TRBV7-9 and TRBJ2-5; 14 bases fit TRBD2. Germline CDR1 SEHNR, CDR2 FQNEAQ (reference sequence). There are 17 residues in the CDR3. Trimming took 1 base from V and 4 from J; bases not matched to a gene: 5. CDR3 in DNA: TGTGCCAGCAGCTTAGGGGGACTAGCGGGAGTTTTAGAGACCCAGTACTTC. Translating gives CASSLGGLAGVLETQYF.

The genes are TRBV27 and TRBJ1-5; perhaps TRBD1 as D (6 bases). The CDR3 length is 15 residues. Between the trimmed V and J ends, which lost 6 bases and 0 bases, there was a span of 12 bases. Germline V gives CDR1 MNHEY, CDR2 SMNVEV (reference sequence). CDR3 nucleotide sequence: TGTGCCAGCAGACCAGACAGGAATAGCAATCAGCCCCAGCATTTT. Protein product: CASRPDRNSNQPQHF.

This clone was observed a few times. The chain is built from TRBV10-3 and TRBJ1-1, with 8 bases aligning to TRBD1. Germline CDR1 and CDR2: ENHRY and SYGVKD. Trimming at V came to 4 bases and at J to 5 bases, leaving 15 bases not matched to a gene. This CDR3 has 17 amino acids. CDR3 sequence: CAISARTGSGTGTEAFF. The CDR3 coding sequence is TGTGCCATCAGTGCCAGGACAGGGAGTGGTACTGGTACTGAAGCTTTCTTT.

The chain has TRBV9 and TRBJ2-3; TRBD2 is a possible D gene (6 bases). Germline CDR1 and CDR2: SGDLS and YYNGEE. The CDR3 length is 16 residues. V was clipped by 1 base and J by 0 bases, with 12 bases between them. The CDR3 sequence is CASSVKGGDSTDTQYF. The CDR3 bases are TGTGCCAGCAGCGTAAAAGGAGGGGATAGCACAGATACGCAGTATTTT.

The chain couples TRBV7-9 to TRBJ2-7; D call uncertain. This CDR3 is 16 amino acids long. The germline gives CDR1 SEHNR, CDR2 FQNEAQ (reference sequence). Trimming took 1 base from V and 2 from J, leaving 15 bases between them. CDR3: CASSLGHVGSPYEQYF. CDR3 sequence (DNA): TGTGCCAGCAGCTTAGGTCATGTAGGGTCCCCCTACGAGCAGTACTTC.

The V and J genes are TRBV7-2 and TRBJ2-7; 11 bases line up with TRBD1. The CDR3 length is 15 residues. With 5 bases clipped from V and 5 bases from J, the junction kept 8 bases outside the gene matches. Germline loops: CDR1 SGHTA, CDR2 FQGNSA. Here the CDR3 reads CASSGQGAFIDEQYF. The CDR3 DNA reads as TGTGCCAGCAGCGGACAGGGGGCGTTTATCGACGAGCAGTACTTC.

This clone was seen once. V gene TRBV14 combines with J gene TRBJ1-6; D gene uncertain. V shed 0 bases and J shed 6 bases, with 9 bases lying between them. This CDR3 is 15 amino acids long. Germline V lookup: CDR1 SGHDN, CDR2 FVKESK. CDR3 coding DNA: TGTGCCAGCAGCCAAGACGGAGGGCGTAATTCACCCCTCCACTTT. Translating it yields CASSQDGGRNSPLHF.

A single count supports this clone. The chain combines TRBV12-2 with TRBJ1-3. TRBV12-2 is a documented pseudogene. The CDR3 is 12 residues long. The CDR3 here is CASRFGGNTIYF. As DNA, the CDR3 is TGTGCAAGTCGCTTTGGGGGAAACACCATATATTTT.

This clone was seen a few times. This sequence joins TRBV4-1 and TRBJ1-1, with a weak D call TRBD1 (5 bases). V lost 0 bases and J 0 bases, leaving 11 bases between the germline ends. This CDR3 region has 16 residues. Germline CDR1 reads MGHRA; CDR2 reads YSYEKL. The CDR3 here is CASSQDTGGMNTEAFF. The CDR3 region has the DNA TGCGCCAGCAGCCAAGATACTGGGGGAATGAACACTGAAGCTTTCTTT.